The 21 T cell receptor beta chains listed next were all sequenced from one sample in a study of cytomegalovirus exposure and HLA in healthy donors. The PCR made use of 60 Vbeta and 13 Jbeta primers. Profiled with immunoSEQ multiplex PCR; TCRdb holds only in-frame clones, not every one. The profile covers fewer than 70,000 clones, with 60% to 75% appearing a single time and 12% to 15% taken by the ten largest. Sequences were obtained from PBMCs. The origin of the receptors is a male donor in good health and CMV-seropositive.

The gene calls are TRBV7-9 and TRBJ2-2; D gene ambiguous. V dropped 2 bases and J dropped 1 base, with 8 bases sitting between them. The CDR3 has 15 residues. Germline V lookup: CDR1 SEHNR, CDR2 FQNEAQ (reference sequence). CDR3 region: CASSLLGGNTGELFF. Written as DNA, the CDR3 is TGTGCCAGCAGCTTATTAGGCGGGAACACCGGGGAGCTGTTTTTT.

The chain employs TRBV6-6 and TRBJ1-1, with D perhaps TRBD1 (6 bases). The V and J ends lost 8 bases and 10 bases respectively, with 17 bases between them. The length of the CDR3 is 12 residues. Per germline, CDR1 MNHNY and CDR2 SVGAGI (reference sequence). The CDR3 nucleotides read TGTGCCAGCTGCATTACAGGGTCGGGAGCTTTCTTT. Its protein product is CASCITGSGAFF.

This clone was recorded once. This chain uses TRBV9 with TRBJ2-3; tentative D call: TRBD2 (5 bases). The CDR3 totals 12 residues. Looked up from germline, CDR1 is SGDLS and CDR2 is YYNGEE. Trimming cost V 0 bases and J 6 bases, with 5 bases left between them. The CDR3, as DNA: TGTGCCAGCAGCGTAGAGCGGGATACGCAGTATTTT. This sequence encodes CASSVERDTQYF.

CDR3: CASRNTGDPANYGYTF. The CDR3 coding sequence is TGTGCCAGCAGGAACACAGGGGATCCAGCTAACTATGGCTACACCTTC. The chain carries TRBV25-1 and TRBJ1-2, with 7 bases matching TRBD1. The CDR3 is 16 residues long. Germline CDR1 and CDR2: MGHDK and SYGVNS. After removal of 6 bases from V and 0 bases from J, the junction contained 10 bases not matched to a gene.

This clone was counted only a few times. The CDR3 here is CASRETAYGYTF. CDR3 coding DNA: TGTGCCAGCAGGGAGACAGCCTATGGCTACACCTTC. The rearrangement uses TRBV6-5 and TRBJ1-2, with a tentative D call TRBD1 (5 bases). The V gene lost 6 bases and the J gene lost 4 bases, with 9 bases spanning the gap. The CDR3 runs to 12 residues. Germline CDR1 MNHEY, CDR2 SVGAGI.

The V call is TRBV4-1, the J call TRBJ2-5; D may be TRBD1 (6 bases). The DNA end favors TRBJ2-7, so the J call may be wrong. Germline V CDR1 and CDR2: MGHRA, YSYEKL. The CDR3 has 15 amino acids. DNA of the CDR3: TGCGCCAGCAGCCAAGTTTTCCAGGGGATCTACGAGCAGTACTTC. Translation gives CASSQVFQGIYEQYF.

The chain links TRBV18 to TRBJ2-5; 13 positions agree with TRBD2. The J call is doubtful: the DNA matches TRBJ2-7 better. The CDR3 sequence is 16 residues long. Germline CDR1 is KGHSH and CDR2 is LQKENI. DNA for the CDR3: TGTGCCAGCTCACGTGGGACTAGCGGGGCTTCCTACGAGCAGTACTTC. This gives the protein CASSRGTSGASYEQYF.

CDR3 nucleotide sequence: TGCGCCAGCAGCTTGGGAGGTGAAGCTTTCTTT. As protein: CASSLGGEAFF. V and J are TRBV5-1 and TRBJ1-1; no clear D gene. The CDR3 is 11 residues long. Germline values: CDR1 SGHRS, CDR2 YFSETQ. Trimming removed 0 bases from V and 7 bases from J, with 4 bases in between. Full variable domain (outside the CDR3, taken from reference TRBV5-1 and TRBJ1-1): KAGVTQTPRYLIKTRGQQVTLSCSPISGHRSVSWYQQTPGQGLQFLFEYFSETQRNKGNFPGRFSGRQFSNSRSEMNVSTLELGDSALYLCASSLGGEAFFGQGTRLTVV.

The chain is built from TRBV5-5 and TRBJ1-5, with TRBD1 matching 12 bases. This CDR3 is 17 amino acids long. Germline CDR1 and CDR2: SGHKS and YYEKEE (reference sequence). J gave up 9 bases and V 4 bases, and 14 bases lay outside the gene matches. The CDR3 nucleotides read TGTGCCAGCAGCCCCGTGTCCGGGACAGGGGGCCGGGTGCCCCAGCATTTT. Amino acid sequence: CASSPVSGTGGRVPQHF.

DNA of the CDR3: TGTGCCAGCAGCCCCGGACTAGCGGGCACCGGGGAGCTGTTTTTT. It yields the protein CASSPGLAGTGELFF. The chain couples TRBV7-3 to TRBJ2-2, with 11 bases aligning to TRBD2. This CDR3 is built from 15 residues. V was pared by 5 bases and J by 4 bases, with 3 bases of the junction left unmatched. Germline CDR1 and CDR2: SGHTA and FQGTGA.

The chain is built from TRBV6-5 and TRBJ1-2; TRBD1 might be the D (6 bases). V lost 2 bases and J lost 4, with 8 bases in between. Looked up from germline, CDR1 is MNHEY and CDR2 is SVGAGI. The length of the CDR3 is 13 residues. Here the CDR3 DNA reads TGTGCCAGCAGTTACACAGGGACCTATGGCTACACCTTC. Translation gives CASSYTGTYGYTF.

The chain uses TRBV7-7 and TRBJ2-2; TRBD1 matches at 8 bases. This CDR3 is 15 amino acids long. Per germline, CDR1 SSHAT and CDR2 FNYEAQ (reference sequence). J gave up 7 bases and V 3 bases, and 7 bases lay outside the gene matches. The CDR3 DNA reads TGTGCCAGCAGCTTGACACAGGGGGTCGGCGGGGAGCTGTTTTTT. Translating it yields CASSLTQGVGGELFF.

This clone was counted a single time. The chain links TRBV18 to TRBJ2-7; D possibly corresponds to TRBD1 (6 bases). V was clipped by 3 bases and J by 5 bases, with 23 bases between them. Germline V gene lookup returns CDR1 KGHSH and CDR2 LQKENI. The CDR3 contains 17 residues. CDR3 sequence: CASSPLHHSRGRDEQYF. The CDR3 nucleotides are TGTGCCAGCTCACCTCTACACCATAGCAGGGGACGTGACGAGCAGTACTTC.

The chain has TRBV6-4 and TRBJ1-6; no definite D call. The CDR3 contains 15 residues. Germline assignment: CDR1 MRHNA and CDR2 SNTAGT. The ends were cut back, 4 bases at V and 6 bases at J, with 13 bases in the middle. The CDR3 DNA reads TGTGCCAGCAGTGCCGCGACGGGGTTTAATTCACCCCTCCACTTT. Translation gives CASSAATGFNSPLHF.

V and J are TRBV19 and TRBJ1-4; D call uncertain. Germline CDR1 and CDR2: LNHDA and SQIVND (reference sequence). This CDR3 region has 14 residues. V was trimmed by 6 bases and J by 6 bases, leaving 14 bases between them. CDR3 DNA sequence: TGTGCCAGTAGACGCAGCCTGACTTATGAAAAACTGTTTTTT. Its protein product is CASRRSLTYEKLFF.

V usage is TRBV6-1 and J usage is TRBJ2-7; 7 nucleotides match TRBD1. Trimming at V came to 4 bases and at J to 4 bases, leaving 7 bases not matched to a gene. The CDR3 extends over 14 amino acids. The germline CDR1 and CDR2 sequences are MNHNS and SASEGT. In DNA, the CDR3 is TGTGCCAGCAGTGTACGACAGGGTTCGTACGAGCAGTACTTC. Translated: CASSVRQGSYEQYF.

The CDR3 DNA is TGTGCCAGCAGCTACGGGGACAGGGTGGCCGGGGAGCTGTTTTTT. It yields the protein CASSYGDRVAGELFF. V gene TRBV5-4 combines with J gene TRBJ2-2, with TRBD1 matching 9 bases. This CDR3 has 15 residues. Germline V CDR1 and CDR2: SGHNT, YYREEE (reference sequence). J gave up 6 bases and V 3 bases, and 6 bases lay outside the gene matches.

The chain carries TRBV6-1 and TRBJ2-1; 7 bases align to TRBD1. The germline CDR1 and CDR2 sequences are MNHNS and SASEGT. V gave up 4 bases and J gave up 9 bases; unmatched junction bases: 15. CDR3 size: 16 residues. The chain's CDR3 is CASSAEPGQPTGEQFF. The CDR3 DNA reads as TGTGCCAGCAGTGCTGAACCGGGACAGCCTACCGGTGAGCAGTTCTTC.

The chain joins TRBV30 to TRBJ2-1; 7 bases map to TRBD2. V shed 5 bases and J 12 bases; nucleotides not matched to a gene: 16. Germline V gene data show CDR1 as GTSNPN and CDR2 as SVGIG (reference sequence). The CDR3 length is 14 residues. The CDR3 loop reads CAWSTGLSGGGQFF. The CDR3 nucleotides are TGTGCCTGGTCAACGGGTCTTAGTGGGGGGGGGCAGTTCTTC.

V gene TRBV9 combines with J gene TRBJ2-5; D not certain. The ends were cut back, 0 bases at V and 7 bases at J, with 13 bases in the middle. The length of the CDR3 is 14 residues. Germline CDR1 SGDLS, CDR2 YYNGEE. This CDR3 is CASSVVNNRGTQYF. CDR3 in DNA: TGTGCCAGCAGCGTAGTTAATAACCGCGGGACCCAGTACTTC.

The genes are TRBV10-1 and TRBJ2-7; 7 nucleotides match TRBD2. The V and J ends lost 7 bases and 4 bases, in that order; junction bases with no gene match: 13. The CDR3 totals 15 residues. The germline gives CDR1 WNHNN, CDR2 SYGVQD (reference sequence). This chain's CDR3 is CASTMTSRRGYEQYF. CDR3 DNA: TGCGCCAGCACCATGACTAGCCGAAGAGGGTACGAGCAGTACTTC.